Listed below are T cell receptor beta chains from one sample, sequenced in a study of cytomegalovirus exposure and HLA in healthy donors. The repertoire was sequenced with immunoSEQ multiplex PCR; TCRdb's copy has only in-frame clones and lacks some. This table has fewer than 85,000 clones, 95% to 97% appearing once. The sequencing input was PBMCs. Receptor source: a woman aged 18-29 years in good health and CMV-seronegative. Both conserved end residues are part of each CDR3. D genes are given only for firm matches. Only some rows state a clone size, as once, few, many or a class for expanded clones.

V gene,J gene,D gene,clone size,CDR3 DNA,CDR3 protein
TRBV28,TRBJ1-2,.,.,TGTGCCAGCAGTTTAAGCAGGCGCTATGGCTACACCTTC,CASSLSRRYGYTF
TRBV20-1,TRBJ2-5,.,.,TGCAGTGCTAGTATCGAGACCCAGTACTTC,CSASIETQYF
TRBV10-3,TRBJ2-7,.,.,TGTGCCACCCGCCGGGGGATGAGGGAGAACAACGAGCAGTACTTC,CATRRGMRENNEQYF
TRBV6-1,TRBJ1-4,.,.,TGTGCCAGCAGTGACATCGGGACAACTAATGAAAAACTGTTTTTT,CASSDIGTTNEKLFF
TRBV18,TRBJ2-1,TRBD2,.,TGTGCCAGCTCACCCCCGGGACTAGCCCCCTACAATGAGCAGTTCTTC,CASSPPGLAPYNEQFF
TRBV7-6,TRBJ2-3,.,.,TGTGCCAGCAGCTTATTCCTGTACACAGATACGCAGTATTTT,CASSLFLYTDTQYF
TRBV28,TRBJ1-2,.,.,TGTGCCAGCCTAACTACAGGGAGCCCCTACTATGGCTACACCTTC,CASLTTGSPYYGYTF
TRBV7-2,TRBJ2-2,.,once,TGTGCCAGCAACAGAAACCATAACACCGGGGAGCTGTTTTTT,CASNRNHNTGELFF
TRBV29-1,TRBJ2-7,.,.,TGCAGCGTTTGGGCCAGCTACGAGCAGTACTTC,CSVWASYEQYF
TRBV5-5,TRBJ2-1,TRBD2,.,TGTGCCAGCAGTTTGACTAGCGGGAGCGTGTACAATGAGCAGTTCTTC,CASSLTSGSVYNEQFF
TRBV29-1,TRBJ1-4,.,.,TGCAGCGTTTTGTCGGGGAGGGGTGACGAAAAACTGTTTTTT,CSVLSGRGDEKLFF
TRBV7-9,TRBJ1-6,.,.,TGTGCCAGCAGCCTCCCTGGCCGAGAGCGCTCACCCCTCCACTTT,CASSLPGRERSPLHF
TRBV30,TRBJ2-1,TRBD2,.,TGTGCCTGGTACGGATTCAGGGAGGGGATAGACAATGAGCAGTTCTTC,CAWYGFREGIDNEQFF
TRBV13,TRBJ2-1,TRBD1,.,TGTGCCAGCAGAGGACCGGGACAGGATTACAATGAGCAGTTCTTC,CASRGPGQDYNEQFF
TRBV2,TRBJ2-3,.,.,TGTGCCAGCATGTGGTCTAGCTGGCCCACAGATACGCAGTATTTT,CASMWSSWPTDTQYF
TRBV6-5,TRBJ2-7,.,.,TGTGCCAGCAGTTACTCGGTCCCTATAACGGAGCAGTACTTC,CASSYSVPITEQYF
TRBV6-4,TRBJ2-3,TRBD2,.,TGTGCCAGCAGGGATAGCGGGATTGGGCCAGATACGCAGTATTTT,CASRDSGIGPDTQYF
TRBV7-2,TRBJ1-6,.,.,TGTGCCAGCAGCTTACCCCCGCAGGGAGGTGTGGGTTCACCCCTCCACTTT,CASSLPPQGGVGSPLHF
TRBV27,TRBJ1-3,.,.,TGTGCCAGCAGTTACAGGGCTGGAAACACCATATATTTT,CASSYRAGNTIYF
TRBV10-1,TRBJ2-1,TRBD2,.,TGCGCCAGCAGTCATAGCGGGAGGGCCGACAATGAGCAGTTCTTC,CASSHSGRADNEQFF
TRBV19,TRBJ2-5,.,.,TGTGCCAGTAGTTTCAAGCGGGACAGGGAGACCCAGTACTTC,CASSFKRDRETQYF
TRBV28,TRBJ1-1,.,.,TGTGCCAGCAATAAGAACACTGAAGCTTTCTTT,CASNKNTEAFF
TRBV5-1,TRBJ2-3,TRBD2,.,TGCGCCAGCAGCTGGGACGGGAGGGCCAGCGTGGATACGCAGTATTTT,CASSWDGRASVDTQYF
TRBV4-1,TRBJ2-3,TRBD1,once,TGCGCCAGCAGCCATTTGGACAGGGGTTGGACAGATACGCAGTATTTT,CASSHLDRGWTDTQYF
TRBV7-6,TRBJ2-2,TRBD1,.,TGTGCCAGCAGCGAAGACAGGGTTGGGTTGGCCGGGGAGCTGTTTTTT,CASSEDRVGLAGELFF
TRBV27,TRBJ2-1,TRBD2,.,TGTGCCAGCAGTTTATCGGTACTAGCGGGAGCTTACAATGAGCAGTTCTTC,CASSLSVLAGAYNEQFF
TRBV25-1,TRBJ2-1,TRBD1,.,TGTGCCAGCAGTGATCCGGGACAGACCTACAATGAGCAGTTCTTC,CASSDPGQTYNEQFF
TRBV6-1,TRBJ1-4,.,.,TGTGCCAGCAGCGCGACTTGGACTAATGAAAAACTGTTTTTT,CASSATWTNEKLFF
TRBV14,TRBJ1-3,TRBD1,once,TGTGCCAGCAGCCGACGGGACAGAACTGGAAACACCATATATTTT,CASSRRDRTGNTIYF
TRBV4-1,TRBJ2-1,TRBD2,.,TGCGCCAGCAGCCAACTAGCGGGGAGCTCCTACAATGAGCAGTTCTTC,CASSQLAGSSYNEQFF
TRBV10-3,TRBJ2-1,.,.,TGTGCCATCAGTGAGTCGAGGGCGGGTTCCTACAATGAGCAGTTCTTC,CAISESRAGSYNEQFF
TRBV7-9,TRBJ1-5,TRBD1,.,TGTGCCAGCAGCGGGACAGCACTTAATCAGCCCCAGCATTTT,CASSGTALNQPQHF
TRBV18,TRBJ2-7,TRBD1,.,TGTGCCAGCGCGATGGGGACAGGGGGCGAGCAGTACTTC,CASAMGTGGEQYF
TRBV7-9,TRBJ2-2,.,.,TGTGCCAGCAGCCCTACAGGGAAATCGAACACCGGGGAGCTGTTTTTT,CASSPTGKSNTGELFF
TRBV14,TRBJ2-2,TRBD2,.,TGTGCCAGCAGCCAAGCTAGCGGGCTCACCGGGGAGCTGTTTTTT,CASSQASGLTGELFF
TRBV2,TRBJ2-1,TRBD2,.,TGTGCCGCGGGAGGGGCTATCTCCAATGAGCAGTTCTTC,CAAGGAISNEQFF
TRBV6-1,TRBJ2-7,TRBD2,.,TGTGCCAGCAGTGGATGGGCCGGGACTAGCGGGAGGCTCTACGAGCAGTACTTC,CASSGWAGTSGRLYEQYF
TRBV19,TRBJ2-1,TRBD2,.,TGTGCCAGTAGCCGCAAACCTGGACTAGCGGAATACAATGAGCAGTTCTTC,CASSRKPGLAEYNEQFF
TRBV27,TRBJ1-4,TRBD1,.,TGTGCCAGCAGTCCGGGACAGGGCTATTCTAGTGAAAAACTGTTTTTT,CASSPGQGYSSEKLFF
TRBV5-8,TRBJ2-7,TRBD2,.,TGTGCCAGCAGCTTGGCGGGACTAGGGGTCTACGAGCAGTACTTC,CASSLAGLGVYEQYF
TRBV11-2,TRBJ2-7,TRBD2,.,TGTGCCAGCAGCTTATTCCCTAGCGGGAGCTACGAGCAGTACTTC,CASSLFPSGSYEQYF
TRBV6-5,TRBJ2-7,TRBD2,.,TGTGCCAGCAGTTCGGGGACTAGCGGGTACGAGCAGTACTTC,CASSSGTSGYEQYF
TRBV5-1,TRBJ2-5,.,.,TGCGCCAGCAGCAACGGTGAGGGGACCCAGTACTTC,CASSNGEGTQYF
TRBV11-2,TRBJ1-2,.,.,TGTGCCAGCAGCTCCTTTGACGCAGGGCGACTTAACTATGGCTACACCTTC,CASSSFDAGRLNYGYTF
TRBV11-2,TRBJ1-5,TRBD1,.,TGTGCCAGCAGCCCTCCAGGGGGTCAGCCCCAGCATTTT,CASSPPGGQPQHF